This T cell receptor (beta chain) was sequenced for a study of cytomegalovirus exposure and HLA in healthy donors. V gave up 3 bases and J gave up 8 bases; unmatched junction bases: 8. The CDR3 extends over 14 amino acids. CDR1 ENHRY and CDR2 SYGVKD come from the germline V gene. Profiling relied on immunoSEQ multiplex PCR, and the TCRdb table lists in-frame clones only, not all of them. Of roughly 100,000 clones in the sample, 86% were seen once. The sequenced material came from PBMCs. This chain joins TRBV10-3 and TRBJ1-2; TRBD1 matches at 8 bases. This clonotype was sampled from a young woman in good health and CMV-seropositive. The CDR3 DNA is TGTGCCATCAGTGAAAGAGCAGGGGGCGACGGCTACACCTTC. It yields the protein CAISERAGGDGYTF.